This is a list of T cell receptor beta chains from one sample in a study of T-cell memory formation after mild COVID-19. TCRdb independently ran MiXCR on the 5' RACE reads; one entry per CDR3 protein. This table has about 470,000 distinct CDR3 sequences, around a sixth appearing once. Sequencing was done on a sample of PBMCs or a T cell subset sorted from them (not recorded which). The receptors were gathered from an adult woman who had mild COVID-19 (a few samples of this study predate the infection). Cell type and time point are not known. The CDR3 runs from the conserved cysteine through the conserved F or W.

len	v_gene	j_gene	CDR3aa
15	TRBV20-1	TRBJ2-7	CSASNALTGEYEQYF
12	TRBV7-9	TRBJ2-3	CASRSSPGTQYF
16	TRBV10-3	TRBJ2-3	CAISLFGGGAQDTQYF
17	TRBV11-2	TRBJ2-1	CASSFGLAGSIYNEQFF
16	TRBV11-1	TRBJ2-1	CASSSSGSGRYNEQFF
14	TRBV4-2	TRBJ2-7	CASSQERWDYEQYF
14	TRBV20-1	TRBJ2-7	CSPEAGKSSYEQYF
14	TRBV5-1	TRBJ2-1	CASRWDRGSDEQFF
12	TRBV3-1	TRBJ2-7	CASSLPGQGPYF
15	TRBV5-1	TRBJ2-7	CASSPSAGGKYEQYF
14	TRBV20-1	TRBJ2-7	CSAVSASGTYEQYF
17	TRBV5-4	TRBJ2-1	CASSVRTSGRDYNEQFF
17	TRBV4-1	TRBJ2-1	CASSRVGRAGGPREQFF
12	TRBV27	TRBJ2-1	CASSLYPQEQFF
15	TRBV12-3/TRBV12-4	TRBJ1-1	CASRGVNGVDTEAFF
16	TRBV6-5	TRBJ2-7	CASSPRPVRSSYEQYF
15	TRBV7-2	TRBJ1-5	CASSLGRVLNQPQHF
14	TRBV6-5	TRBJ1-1	CASRTFQGAGEAFF
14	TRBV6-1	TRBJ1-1	CASTATGWSTEAFF
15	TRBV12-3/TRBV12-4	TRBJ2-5	CASSSSSQTQETQYF
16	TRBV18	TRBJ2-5	CASSPSSAGGRETQYF
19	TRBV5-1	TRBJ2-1	CASSGGTSGGQPNRNEQFF
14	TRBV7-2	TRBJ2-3	CASSLDQGAQGQYF
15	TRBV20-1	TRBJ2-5	CSARDGRVISQTQYF
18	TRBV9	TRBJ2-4	CASSVVSDGPGAKNIQYF
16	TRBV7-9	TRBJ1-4	CASSLEGTAGGEKLFF
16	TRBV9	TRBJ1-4	CASSPRQGEGDEKLFF
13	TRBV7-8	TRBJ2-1	CASSLAYYNEQFF
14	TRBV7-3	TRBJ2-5	CASSLASGDVAQYF
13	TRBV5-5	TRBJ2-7	CASQVRGAYEQYF
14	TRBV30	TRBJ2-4	CAWSQEVAKNIQYF
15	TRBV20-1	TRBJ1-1	CSALRGVVGITEAFF
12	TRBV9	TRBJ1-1	CASSPGTTEAFF
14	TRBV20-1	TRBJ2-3	CSARTSARTDTQYF
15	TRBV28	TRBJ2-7	CASSLWVSGSYEQYF
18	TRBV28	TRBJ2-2	CASSLHLTGGLNTGELFF
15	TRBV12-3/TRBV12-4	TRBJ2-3	CATLAGLYETDTQYF
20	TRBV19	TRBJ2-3	CASSLPKLLAGGIRPDTQYF